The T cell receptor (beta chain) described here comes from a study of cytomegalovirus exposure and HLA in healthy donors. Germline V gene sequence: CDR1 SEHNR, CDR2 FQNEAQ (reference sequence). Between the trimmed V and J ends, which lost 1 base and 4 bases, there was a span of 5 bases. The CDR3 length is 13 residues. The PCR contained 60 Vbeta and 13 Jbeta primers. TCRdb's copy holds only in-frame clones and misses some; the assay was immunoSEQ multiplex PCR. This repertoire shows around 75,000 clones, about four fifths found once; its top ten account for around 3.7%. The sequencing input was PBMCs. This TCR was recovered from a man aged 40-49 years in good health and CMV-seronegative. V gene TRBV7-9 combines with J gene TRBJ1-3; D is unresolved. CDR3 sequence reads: CASSLGGGNTIYF. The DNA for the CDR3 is TGTGCCAGCAGCTTAGGCGGGGGAAACACCATATATTTT. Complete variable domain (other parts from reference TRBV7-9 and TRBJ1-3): DTGVSQNPRHKITKRGQNVTFRCDPISEHNRLYWYRQTLGQGPEFLTYFQNEAQLEKSRLLSDRFSAERPKGSFSTLEIQRTEQGDSAMYLCASSLGGGNTIYFGEGSWLTVV.